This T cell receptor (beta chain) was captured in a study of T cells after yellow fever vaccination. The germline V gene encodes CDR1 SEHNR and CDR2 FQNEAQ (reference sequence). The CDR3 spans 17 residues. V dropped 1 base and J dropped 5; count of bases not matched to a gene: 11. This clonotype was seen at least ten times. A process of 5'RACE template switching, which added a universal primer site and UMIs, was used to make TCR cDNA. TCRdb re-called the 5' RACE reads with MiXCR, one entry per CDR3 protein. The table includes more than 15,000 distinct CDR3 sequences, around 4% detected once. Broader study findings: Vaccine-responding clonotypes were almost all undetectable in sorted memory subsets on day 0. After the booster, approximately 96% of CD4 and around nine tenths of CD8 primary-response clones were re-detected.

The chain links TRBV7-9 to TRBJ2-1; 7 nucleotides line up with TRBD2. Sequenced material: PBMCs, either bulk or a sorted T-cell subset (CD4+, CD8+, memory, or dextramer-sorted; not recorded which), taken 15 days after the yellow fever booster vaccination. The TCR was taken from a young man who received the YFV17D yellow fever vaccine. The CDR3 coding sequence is TGTGCCAGCAGCTTAGTGGGTAGCGGGTTTTCCAACAATGAGCAGTTCTTC. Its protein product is CASSLVGSGFSNNEQFF.